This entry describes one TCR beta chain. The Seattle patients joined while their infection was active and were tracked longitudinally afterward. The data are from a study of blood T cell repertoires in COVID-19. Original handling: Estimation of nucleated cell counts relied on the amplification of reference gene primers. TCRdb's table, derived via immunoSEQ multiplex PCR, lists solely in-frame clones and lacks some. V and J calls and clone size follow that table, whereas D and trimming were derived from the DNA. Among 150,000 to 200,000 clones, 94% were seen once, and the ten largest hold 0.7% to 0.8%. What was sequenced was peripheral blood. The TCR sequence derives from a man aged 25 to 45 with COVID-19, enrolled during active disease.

In DNA form, the CDR3 reads TGCAGCGTTACCCCGGGGGGGCGCTCCTACGAGCAGTACTTC. Translating gives CSVTPGGRSYEQYF. V is TRBV29-1 and J is TRBJ2-7, with 8 bases lining up with TRBD2. J was trimmed by 0 bases and V by 5 bases; bases with no gene match: 6. Germline-derived CDR1 and CDR2 are SQVTM and ANQGSEA. The length of the CDR3 is 14 residues.